This paragraph reports one TCR beta chain. V shed 3 bases and J shed 0 bases, with 9 bases lying between them. The CDR3 sequence is 15 residues long. CDR1 is LNHDA, CDR2 SQIVND, per germline (reference sequence). These data come from a study of long-term antiretroviral therapy in people with HIV. Turning to the study itself: Collection of the earliest samples took place about a decade ahead of the 2015 immediate-ART recommendation.

The assay, immunoSEQ v3.0, was run at survey level. The assay was immunoSEQ multiplex PCR, and TCRdb's table has in-frame clones only and misses some. The sample carries 30,000 to 40,000 clones, roughly 85% recorded once. Sequences were derived from unsorted PBMCs, sampled 0.4 years before starting antiretroviral therapy. The rearrangement uses TRBV19 and TRBJ1-3; D is unclear. The origin of this receptor is a young man with HIV. The CDR3 region is CASSIQAASGNTIYF. The CDR3 region has the DNA TGTGCCAGTAGTATCCAGGCAGCCTCTGGAAACACCATATATTTT.